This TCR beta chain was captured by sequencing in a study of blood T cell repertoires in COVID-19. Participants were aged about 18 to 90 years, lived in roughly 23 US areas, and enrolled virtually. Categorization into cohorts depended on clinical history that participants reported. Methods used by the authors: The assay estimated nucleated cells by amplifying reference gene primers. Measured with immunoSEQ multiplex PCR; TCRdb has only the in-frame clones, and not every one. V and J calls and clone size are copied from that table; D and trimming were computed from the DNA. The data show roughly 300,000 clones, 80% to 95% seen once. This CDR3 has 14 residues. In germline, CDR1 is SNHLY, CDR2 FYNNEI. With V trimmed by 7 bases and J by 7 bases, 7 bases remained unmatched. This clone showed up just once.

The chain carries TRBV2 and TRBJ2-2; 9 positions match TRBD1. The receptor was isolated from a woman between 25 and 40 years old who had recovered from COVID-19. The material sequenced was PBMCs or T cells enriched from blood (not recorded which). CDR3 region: CASTTGGFGGELFF. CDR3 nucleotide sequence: TGTGCCAGCACTACAGGGGGCTTTGGCGGGGAGCTGTTTTTT.